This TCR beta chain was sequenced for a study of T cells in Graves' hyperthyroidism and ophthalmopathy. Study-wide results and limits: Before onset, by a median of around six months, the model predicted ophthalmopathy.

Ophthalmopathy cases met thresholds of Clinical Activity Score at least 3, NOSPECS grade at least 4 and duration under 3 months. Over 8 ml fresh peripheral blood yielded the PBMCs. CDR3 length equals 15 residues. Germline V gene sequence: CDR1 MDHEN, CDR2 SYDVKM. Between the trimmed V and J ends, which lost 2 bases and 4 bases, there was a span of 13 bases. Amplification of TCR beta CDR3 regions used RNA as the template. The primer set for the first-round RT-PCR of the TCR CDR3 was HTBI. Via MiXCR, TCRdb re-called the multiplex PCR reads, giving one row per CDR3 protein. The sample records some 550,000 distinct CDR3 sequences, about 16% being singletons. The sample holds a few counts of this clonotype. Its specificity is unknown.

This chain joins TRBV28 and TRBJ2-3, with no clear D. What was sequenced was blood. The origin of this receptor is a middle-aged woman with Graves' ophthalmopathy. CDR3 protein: CASSLVLVRSDTQYF. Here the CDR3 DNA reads TGTGCCAGCAGTTTAGTATTAGTCAGGTCAGATACGCAGTATTTT.